The 20 T cell receptor beta chains given below trace back to one sample, sequenced in a study of regulatory T cells in long-lasting Graves disease. Building of the TCR beta libraries involved iRepertoire HTBI primers and Arm-PCR of CDR3 regions. Via MiXCR, TCRdb re-called the multiplex PCR reads, giving one row per CDR3 protein. The sample carries over 650,000 distinct CDR3 sequences, around 30% recorded once. Indicated time point: persistent/refractory GD, antithyroid drugs over 5 years with positive TRAb. Researchers made the TCR library from RNA that was extracted from PBMCs. This sample comprised peripheral blood mononuclear cells (PBMCs), obtained when the disease was refractory, from a patient treated with antithyroid drugs. These TCRs come from a female donor with Graves disease.

This clonotype was counted only a few times. The chain carries TRBV6-1 and TRBJ1-5; tentative D call: TRBD1 (6 bases). The CDR3 is 15 residues long. Germline V gene sequence: CDR1 MNHNS, CDR2 SASEGT. V shed 4 bases and J shed 2 bases, with 12 bases lying between them. This chain's CDR3 is CASSGNRVGNQPQHF. CDR3 nucleotide sequence: TGTGCCAGCAGTGGCAACAGGGTTGGCAATCAGCCCCAGCATTTT.

This chain connects TRBV19 to TRBJ1-5; no clear D. V was cut by 4 bases and J by 2 bases, with 12 bases left in between. The CDR3 has 15 residues. CDR1 is LNHDA, CDR2 SQIVND, per germline (reference sequence). CDR3 sequence (DNA): TGTGCCAGTAGTAGGTCCGGGTTTGGCAATCAGCCCCAGCATTTT. This codes for CASSRSGFGNQPQHF.

The sample holds a few counts of this clonotype. This chain links TRBV5-1 with TRBJ1-4; TRBD1 matches 8 bases. This CDR3 spans 15 amino acids. Germline values: CDR1 SGHRS, CDR2 YFSETQ. V lost 4 bases, J lost 4 bases, and 6 bases stayed unmatched. Here the CDR3 reads CASSAGGVDNEKLFF. The CDR3 nucleotides are TGCGCCAGCAGCGCAGGGGGCGTCGATAATGAAAAACTGTTTTTT.

This clonotype was seen only a few times. This rearrangement joins TRBV10-2 to TRBJ1-6, with 9 bases that match TRBD1. CDR1 is WSHSY, CDR2 SAAADI, per germline. Trimming at V came to 6 bases and at J to 7 bases, leaving 4 bases not matched to a gene. This CDR3 has 14 residues. In nucleotides, the CDR3 is TGCGCCAGCAGCACCGGGACAGGGAATTCACCCCTCCACTTT. It translates to CASSTGTGNSPLHF.

Remarks on this clonotype: With a much larger clone just one base away, this may be a read error. The chain is built from TRBV6-5 and TRBJ1-2; D is possibly TRBD1 (6 bases). The V gene's germline CDR1 is MNHEY and CDR2 SVGAGI. There are 14 residues in the CDR3. The CDR3 DNA reads TGTGCCAACAGTTACCGGACAGCTAACTATGGCTACACCTTC. It specifies CANSYRTANYGYTF.

This rearrangement joins TRBV11-1 to TRBJ1-1; D is unclear. The CDR3 contains 14 residues. Germline V CDR1 and CDR2: SGHAT, FQDESV (reference sequence). V was cut by 5 bases and J by 1 base, with 11 bases left in between. In nucleotides, the CDR3 is TGTGCCAGCAGCGTAGAGGTGCGGAACACTGAAGCTTTCTTT. This encodes CASSVEVRNTEAFF.

The chain recombines TRBV30 with TRBJ2-7; 14 nucleotides agree with TRBD2. The CDR3 totals 15 residues. V gave up 3 bases and J gave up 4 bases; unmatched junction bases: 5. CDR1 is GTSNPN and CDR2 is SVGIG in the germline V gene (reference sequence). The CDR3 nucleotides read TGTGCCTGGAGGGGGACTAGCGGGAGTGGGTACGAGCAGTACTTC. Translated, it gives CAWRGTSGSGYEQYF.

The J gene is TRBJ1-1, the V gene TRBV11-2; no firm D call. Germline V CDR1 and CDR2: SGHAT, FQNNGV. V lost 0 bases, J lost 7 bases, and 12 bases lay in between. CDR3 length equals 14 residues. The CDR3 spells CASSLDAREGEAFF. The CDR3 bases are TGTGCCAGCAGCTTAGACGCAAGGGAAGGTGAAGCTTTCTTT. The entire variable domain, with the rest obtained from reference TRBV11-2 and TRBJ1-1, is as follows: EAGVAQSPRYKIIEKRQSVAFWCNPISGHATLYWYQQILGQGPKLLIQFQNNGVVDDSQLPKDRFSAERLKGVDSTLKIQPAKLEDSAVYLCASSLDAREGEAFFGQGTRLTVV.

A few counts support this clonotype. The rearrangement joins TRBV2 to TRBJ2-7, with D possibly being TRBD2 (6 bases). This CDR3 contains 15 residues. V dropped 1 base and J dropped 2 bases, with 12 bases sitting between them. Germline CDR1 is SNHLY and CDR2 is FYNNEI. CDR3 sequence reads: CASSEGTGVAYEQYF. The CDR3 DNA sequence: TGTGCCAGCAGTGAAGGAACGGGAGTGGCCTACGAGCAGTACTTC.

The chain couples TRBV9 to TRBJ1-2; no firm D call. Per the germline V gene, CDR1 is SGDLS and CDR2 is YYNGEE. The CDR3 spans 12 residues. Trimming stripped 3 bases from V and 8 bases from J, with 11 bases between. Here the CDR3 DNA reads TGTGCCAGCAGCGACTTGACGCGGGGCTACACCTTC. Translated: CASSDLTRGYTF.

The V call is TRBV19, the J call TRBJ1-5, with D maybe TRBD1 (5 bases). Germline assignment: CDR1 LNHDA and CDR2 SQIVND (reference sequence). Between the trimmed V and J ends, which lost 0 bases and 1 base, there was a span of 10 bases. The CDR3 covers 16 residues. CDR3 sequence: CASSIDAGMSNQPQHF. DNA for the CDR3: TGTGCCAGTAGTATAGATGCAGGGATGAGCAATCAGCCCCAGCATTTT.

This clonotype was observed a few times. The rearrangement uses TRBV7-2 and TRBJ1-1; D perhaps matches TRBD1 (5 bases). Germline loops: CDR1 SGHTA, CDR2 FQGNSA. The V end was cut by 3 bases, the J end by 1 base, with 18 bases between. The CDR3 is 17 amino acids. The CDR3 protein is CASSLTDSHFTNTEAFF. The CDR3 region has the DNA TGTGCCAGCAGCTTGACAGACTCCCATTTTACGAACACTGAAGCTTTCTTT.

This clonotype came up a few times. The chain combines TRBV18 with TRBJ1-5; D may be TRBD1 (6 bases). CDR3 size: 13 residues. Germline V gene lookup returns CDR1 KGHSH and CDR2 LQKENI. V was clipped by 8 bases and J by 6 bases, with 14 bases between them. The CDR3 protein is CASSSQQGQPQHF. In DNA form, the CDR3 reads TGTGCCAGCAGTTCTCAACAGGGTCAGCCCCAGCATTTT.

The DNA for the CDR3 is TGCGCCAGCAGCCAAGACGACACAGGGTCCGATGAGCAGTTCTTC. This translates into CASSQDDTGSDEQFF. This chain connects TRBV4-1 to TRBJ2-5, with D tentatively TRBD1 (6 bases). Judging by the DNA end, TRBJ2-1 fits better; the J call may be wrong. Germline V gives CDR1 MGHRA, CDR2 YSYEKL. This CDR3 has 15 amino acids.

This clonotype was seen once. The chain combines TRBV28 with TRBJ1-1, with D perhaps TRBD1 (5 bases). V lost 6 bases, J lost 5 bases, and 22 bases lay in between. Germline V gives CDR1 MDHEN, CDR2 SYDVKM. The CDR3 consists of 16 residues. The CDR3 nucleotides read TGTGCCAGCAGCCAAGATAGTGGCGGGACGGGGACTGAAGCTTTCTTT. As protein: CASSQDSGGTGTEAFF.

This chain links TRBV15 with TRBJ2-7; 7 nucleotides agree with TRBD2. V shed 1 base and J 4 bases; nucleotides not matched to a gene: 10. The CDR3 sequence is 16 residues long. The germline V gene has CDR1 LNHNV and CDR2 YYDKDF (reference sequence). For the CDR3, the DNA is TGTGCCACCAGCAGAGCCTCCGGGACTAACTCATACGAGCAGTACTTC. The encoded protein is CATSRASGTNSYEQYF.

This clonotype was picked up many times. One end of the junction fails to match germline, which may point to a read error. V gene TRBV5-1 combines with J gene TRBJ1-2; D unclear. Germline V lookup: CDR1 SGHRS, CDR2 YFSETQ. This CDR3 spans 13 amino acids. This CDR3 is CASSLGQDYGYTF. The CDR3 DNA follows: TGTGCCAGCAGCTTAGGCCAGGACTATGGCTACACCTTC.

This clonotype has just a few counts. The chain has TRBV5-6 and TRBJ2-4; D is undetermined. The V and J ends lost 1 base and 3 bases respectively, with 11 bases between them. The CDR3 spans 15 residues. Germline CDR1 is SGHDT and CDR2 is YYEEEE. The CDR3: CASSLFVGGKNIQYF. The CDR3 bases are TGTGCCAGCAGCTTGTTTGTGGGCGGCAAAAACATTCAGTACTTC.

This clonotype was detected only a few times. This sequence joins TRBV6-2 or TRBV6-3 and TRBJ1-6; 7 bases are a match to TRBD1. Germline V gene data show CDR1 as MNHEY and CDR2 as SVGEGT. CDR3 size: 16 residues. V gave up 6 bases and J gave up 6 bases; unmatched junction bases: 11. The CDR3 loop reads CASSAAAGTVNSPLHF. The CDR3 region has the DNA TGTGCCAGCAGCGCCGCCGCAGGGACAGTTAATTCACCCCTCCACTTT.

With regard to this clonotype: This sequence may be a read error, since a much larger clone differs from it by one base. The chain combines TRBV12-3 or TRBV12-4 with TRBJ1-2; no reliable D call. The CDR3 runs 13 residues. Written as DNA, the CDR3 is TGTGCCAGCAGTTGGCAGCCTAACTATGGCCACACCTTC. Translating gives CASSWQPNYGHTF.